This TCR beta chain was captured in a study of blood T cell repertoires in COVID-19 (dated by TCRdb to about 2020). A note on the overall study: The collaborator samples originated in the United States, Italy and Spain and spanned the acute and convalescent phases of COVID-19. The material from the prospective study consisted of cDNA or gDNA derived from T cells, B-cell-depleted T cells, or PBMCs. The dataset comprised deeply sampled blood TCRbeta repertoires from subjects exposed to, actively infected with, or recovered from COVID-19. The repertoires were made available in a free public database intended to serve as a resource for research on the immune response to SARS-CoV-2. Samples were obtained from the ongoing ImmuneRACE study (first 160 participants) and from 1,254 subjects provided by 6 global collaborators. A de-identified subject ID, COVID-19 status, age in years and sex were almost always included in the sample metadata. Where HLA class I and class II types were available, the types were taken from metadata supplied by the sample provider, not from assay-based typing. Paper-wide results and their limitations: The quantity of clinical and demographic metadata differed by source and by participant and was supplied without curation.

Ends trimmed: V by 3 bases, J by 4 bases; bases unmatched to a gene: 7. CDR1 and CDR2, looked up from the germline V gene, are SGDLS and YYNGEE. From its cysteine to its phenylalanine, the CDR3 spans 17 amino acids. Here the CDR3 DNA is all that survives: 51 bases in frame from base 1. In regard to this clone: This clone's antigen is unknown. The sample holds no much larger clone one base away, and base qualities are not on file.

The immunoSEQ Assay, a bias-controlled multiplex PCR, was used to amplify TCRbeta CDR3 regions from genomic DNA. The published analysis was carried out like this. Within the assay, amplification of reference gene primers was used to estimate how many nucleated cells each sample contained. To quantify the absolute abundance of each unique TCRbeta CDR3 rearrangement, sequence reads were collapsed and filtered. For each sample, productive Simpson clonality was calculated as the square root of Simpson's diversity index over productive rearrangements. In its TCRdb copy, this immuneACCESS table keeps in-frame sequences only and misses some clones. Where compared with another copy, unresolved V genes explain less than half of these, and the others have no known cause. V, J and clone size were drawn from that table, and D and trimming were deduced from the DNA. Across this sample there are around 40,000 clones, with around 86% seen only once. Around 8.3% of the sample is in the top ten clones.

Collaborating institutions collected whole blood in K2EDTA tubes following their own protocols. For TCRbeta analysis, collaborator samples were shipped as frozen whole blood, as isolated PBMCs, or as DNA extracted from either sample type. The origin of this receptor is a man aged 55 to 70 with active COVID-19. Sequencing was done on a sample of peripheral blood. Rearrangement joined TRBV9 to TRBJ2-2, with 12 bases aligning to TRBD2. The nucleotides are TGTGCCAGCAGCGATCTCCCGGGACTAGCGGGCACCGGGGAGCTGTTTTTT. Its protein is CASSDLPGLAGTGELFF. With the portions outside the CDR3 filled from the reference TRBV9 and TRBJ2-2 genes, the complete variable region becomes DSGVTQTPKHLITATGQRVTLRCSPRSGDLSVYWYQQSLDQGLQFLIQYYNGEERAKGNILERFSAQQFPDLHSELNLSSLELGDSALYFCASSDLPGLAGTGELFFGEGSRLTVL.